This T cell receptor beta chain was recovered during a study of blood T cell repertoires in COVID-19 (dated by TCRdb to 2018 to 2020). With regard to the full study: Samples from collaborators originated in the United States, Italy and Spain and spanned both the acute and convalescent phases of COVID-19. A freely available public database, intended as a resource for researchers studying the immune response to SARS-CoV-2, is where the repertoires were released. Where available, HLA class I and class II types were obtained from metadata supplied by the sample provider rather than from assay-based typing. Deeply sampled blood TCRbeta repertoires from subjects exposed to, actively infected with, or recovered from COVID-19 were included in the dataset. Samples were obtained from the ongoing ImmuneRACE study (first 160 participants) and from over 1,000 subjects provided by 6 global collaborators. The material from the prospective study consisted of cDNA or gDNA derived from T cells, B-cell-depleted T cells, or PBMCs. A de-identified subject ID, COVID-19 status, age in years and sex were almost always included in the sample metadata.

The immunoSEQ Assay, a bias-controlled multiplex PCR, was used to amplify TCRbeta CDR3 regions from genomic DNA. Turning to the authors' computational methods: The number of nucleated cells in each sample was estimated from the amplification of reference gene primers within the assay. Sequence reads were collapsed and filtered to measure the absolute abundance of every unique TCRbeta CDR3 rearrangement. Productive Simpson clonality was computed per sample as the square root of Simpson's diversity index over productive rearrangements. TCRdb retrieved this table from immuneACCESS and kept in-frame rearrangements only. Not all clones are present; in checked studies, unresolved V genes account for under half, and no reason is known for the remainder. The DNA gave D and trimming, while V, J and clone size come from that table. This sample is represented by approximately 250,000 clones; around 84% of them were singletons. The ten largest clones capture 2% to 2.5% of the sample.

Samples from volunteer blood donors who had recovered from COVID-19 were contributed by a second Seattle source. Each collaborating institution followed its own protocols to collect whole blood in K2EDTA tubes. For TCRbeta analysis, collaborator samples were shipped as frozen whole blood, as isolated PBMCs, or as DNA extracted from either sample type. Here is what the overall study found, with its caveats: The amount of clinical and demographic metadata varied by source and participant and was provided uncurated.

At the junction V is shortened by 5 bases and J by 6 bases; bases outside the gene matches: 1. The cysteine opens and the phenylalanine closes a CDR3 of 12 amino acids. Just the 36-base CDR3 DNA is kept, in frame starting at base 1. CDR1 SGHRS and CDR2 YFSETQ were looked up in the germline V gene. About this clone: The target of this receptor is not known. Qualities for individual bases were not recorded, and no much larger clone is one base off.

The sample comprised peripheral blood. This sequence originates from a man in his forties who had recovered from COVID-19. This receptor chain uses TRBV5-1 and TRBJ2-2, and 7 junctional nucleotides match TRBD1. Read as DNA, the sequence is TGCGCCAGCAGGACAGGGTCCGGGGAGCTGTTTTTT. It translates to CASRTGSGELFF.